This T cell receptor beta chain came from a study of blood T cell repertoires in COVID-19. Study overall: From T cells, B-cell-depleted T cells, or PBMCs came the material, which was cDNA or gDNA.

V lost 2 bases to trimming and J lost 6 bases; unmatched junction nucleotides: 8. This CDR3 region has 16 residues. The germline V gene has CDR1 LGHDT and CDR2 YNNKEL (reference sequence). Measured with immunoSEQ multiplex PCR; TCRdb has only the in-frame clones, and not every one. The sample yields roughly 200,000 clones, roughly 84% seen once. The chain uses TRBV3-1 (or the pseudogene TRBV3-2) and TRBJ2-1, with TRBD2 matching 9 bases. The sequencing input was peripheral blood. The origin of this receptor is a man aged 40-55 years with acute or convalescent COVID-19. CDR3 in amino acids: CASSQLTSGGVNEQFF. In nucleotides, the CDR3 is TGTGCCAGCAGCCAACTGACTAGCGGAGGGGTCAATGAGCAGTTCTTC.